These 30 T cell receptor beta chains share one sample of origin, sequenced in a study of blood T cell repertoires in COVID-19. The method was immunoSEQ multiplex PCR; TCRdb's version includes in-frame clones alone and lacks a portion of them. The sample contains roughly 100,000 clones, approximately 90% of which appear only once. The specimen was peripheral blood. All receptors come from a human donor with COVID-19, enrolled during active disease. The donor label of this sample is uncertain.

To note about this clone: The sample contains more than one DNA sequence encoding this CDR3. The chain recombines TRBV5-1 with TRBJ1-4; TRBD1 agrees at 8 bases. This CDR3 is 15 amino acids long. V lost 0 bases and J lost 5; bases outside the gene matches: 3. Germline CDR1 and CDR2: SGHRS and YFSETQ. The CDR3 reads CASSLGTGFNEKLFF. The CDR3 DNA sequence: TGCGCCAGCAGCTTGGGGACAGGGTTCAATGAAAAACTGTTTTTT.

The chain links TRBV6-5 to TRBJ1-2, with 7 bases lining up with TRBD1. Trimming took 5 bases from V and 4 from J; bases not matched to a gene: 7. The CDR3 is 14 residues long. Germline CDR1 is MNHEY and CDR2 is SVGAGI. CDR3 residues: CASSPMGQSYGYTF. CDR3 in DNA: TGTGCCAGCAGTCCAATGGGACAGTCCTATGGCTACACCTTC.

The chain combines TRBV10-1 with TRBJ1-1, with D unclear. Germline values: CDR1 WNHNN, CDR2 SYGVQD (reference sequence). The V gene lost 2 bases and the J gene lost 1 base, with 11 bases spanning the gap. This CDR3 has 15 residues. CDR3 amino acids: CASSENTAGNTEAFF. CDR3 in DNA: TGCGCCAGCAGTGAGAACACGGCAGGGAACACTGAAGCTTTCTTT.

J is TRBJ2-3 and V is TRBV27; possibly TRBD2 for D (6 bases). Germline V gene sequence: CDR1 MNHEY, CDR2 SMNVEV (reference sequence). V was trimmed by 6 bases and J by 7 bases, leaving 11 bases between them. CDR3 size: 12 residues. The CDR3 sequence is CASRESGHTQYF. DNA of the CDR3: TGTGCCAGCAGGGAAAGCGGGCATACGCAGTATTTT.

The rearrangement links TRBV7-9 to TRBJ1-1; a weak D match, TRBD1 (6 bases). Trimming took off 7 bases at V and 0 bases at J, with 18 bases between the two ends. This CDR3 has 16 amino acids. Germline lookup yields CDR1 SEHNR and CDR2 FQNEAQ (reference sequence). CDR3 nucleotide sequence: TGTGCCAGCACCATCATGGGGGCTCTCATGAACACTGAAGCTTTCTTT. Encoded protein: CASTIMGALMNTEAFF.

The rearrangement links TRBV5-1 to TRBJ2-3; D is unresolved. Between the trimmed V and J ends, which lost 0 bases and 1 base, there was a span of 6 bases. Germline V gene data show CDR1 as SGHRS and CDR2 as YFSETQ. The CDR3 has 14 amino acids. The CDR3 DNA follows: TGCGCCAGCAGCTTGGCCGAGCGCACAGATACGCAGTATTTT. Protein sequence: CASSLAERTDTQYF.

The rearrangement uses TRBV12-3 or TRBV12-4 and TRBJ2-7; a weak D match, TRBD1 (6 bases). The CDR3 runs 11 residues. V lost 3 bases and J lost 10, with 10 bases in between. DNA for the CDR3: TGTGCCAGCAGTTTGGGGGCTCCTCAGTACTTC. It translates to CASSLGAPQYF.

The V gene is TRBV6-5, the J gene TRBJ2-7; D is perhaps TRBD2 (6 bases). This CDR3 has 15 amino acids. From germline, CDR1 is MNHEY and CDR2 SVGAGI. V lost 4 bases, J lost 1 base, and 14 bases lay in between. CDR3 sequence reads: CASSLGGLPSYEQYF. CDR3 coding DNA: TGTGCCAGCAGTTTGGGGGGACTTCCATCCTACGAGCAGTACTTC.

This clone was counted once. V is TRBV30 and J is TRBJ2-5, with D possibly TRBD1 on 5 matching bases. With 0 bases removed from V and 5 bases from J, the gap between germline ends came to 22 bases. The CDR3 consists of 17 residues. Looked up from germline, CDR1 is GTSNPN and CDR2 is SVGIG (reference sequence). The CDR3 bases are TGTGCCTGGAGTGTACGTAGAGGACAACGATTGTTGGAGACCCAGTACTTC. This gives the protein CAWSVRRGQRLLETQYF. The entire variable domain, with the rest obtained from reference TRBV30 and TRBJ2-5, is as follows: SQTIHQWPATLVQPVGSPLSLECTVEGTSNPNLYWYRQAAGRGLQLLFYSVGIGQISSEVPQNLSASRPQDRQFILSSKKLLLSDSGFYLCAWSVRRGQRLLETQYFGPGTRLLVL.

The CDR3 is CASSTTLRETQYF. CDR3 nucleotide sequence: TGTGCCAGCTCTACGACTCTACGAGAGACCCAGTACTTC. V is TRBV9 and J is TRBJ2-5; no clear D gene. Deletions cut 7 bases from V and 4 bases from J, with 14 bases between. The CDR3 consists of 13 residues. Germline assignment: CDR1 SGDLS and CDR2 YYNGEE.

This rearrangement joins TRBV6-1 to TRBJ2-6; TRBD1 matches at 7 bases. The trim removed 4 bases at V and 1 base at J, leaving 10 bases unmatched. Germline V CDR1 and CDR2: MNHNS, SASEGT. The CDR3 sequence is 18 residues long. In nucleotides, the CDR3 is TGTGCCAGCAGTGTGGAGGTGACAGGGTCTTCTGGGGCCAACGTCCTGACTTTC. Translated, it gives CASSVEVTGSSGANVLTF.

This rearrangement joins TRBV29-1 to TRBJ1-1, with D tentatively TRBD1 (5 bases). Trimming removed 8 bases from V and 2 bases from J, with 15 bases in between. Germline V CDR1 and CDR2: SQVTM, ANQGSEA. The CDR3 has 13 residues. CDR3 loop: CSTLRQRNTEAFF. As DNA, the CDR3 is TGCAGCACCCTAAGACAGCGAAACACTGAAGCTTTCTTT.

The chain couples TRBV24-1 to TRBJ2-1, with TRBD2 matching 9 bases. Germline assignment: CDR1 KGHDR and CDR2 SFDVKD. The J segment lost 8 bases and the V segment lost 3 bases, leaving 7 bases of the junction unmatched. This CDR3 comprises 15 residues. CDR3 nucleotides: TGTGCCACCAGTGATCCCCCGTTAGCGGGAGATGAGCAGTTCTTC. Protein product: CATSDPPLAGDEQFF.

Only a few counts were recorded for this clone. The rearrangement joins TRBV6-5 to TRBJ1-1; D remains unclear. This CDR3 is 14 amino acids long. Germline CDR1 MNHEY, CDR2 SVGAGI. V was cut by 8 bases and J by 1 base, with 14 bases left in between. In nucleotides, the CDR3 is TGTGCCAGCCACCGTATCCAGGAGAACACTGAAGCTTTCTTT. The encoded protein is CASHRIQENTEAFF.

This clone was seen only once. V usage is TRBV7-2 and J usage is TRBJ1-3; weak D call: TRBD1 (5 bases). This CDR3 is built from 16 residues. V was pared by 6 bases and J by 2 bases, with 17 bases between. Germline lookup yields CDR1 SGHTA and CDR2 FQGNSA. The CDR3 is CASRISGGSTGNTIYF. CDR3 nucleotides: TGTGCCAGCAGAATAAGTGGGGGGAGTACTGGAAACACCATATATTTT. The full variable domain, rest sourced from reference TRBV7-2 and TRBJ1-3, is GAGVSQSPSNKVTEKGKDVELRCDPISGHTALYWYRQSLGQGLEFLIYFQGNSAPDKSGLPSDRFSAERTGGSVSTLTIQRTQQEDSAVYLCASRISGGSTGNTIYFGEGSWLTVV.

The chain has TRBV15 and TRBJ2-5, with 7 bases aligning to TRBD2. The trim removed 6 bases at V and 3 bases at J, leaving 7 bases unmatched. The CDR3 totals 14 residues. The V gene's germline CDR1 is LNHNV and CDR2 YYDKDF (reference sequence). The CDR3 nucleotides are TGTGCCACCAGTCCGGGACTATCTGAAGAGACCCAGTACTTC. Translated, it gives CATSPGLSEETQYF.

The CDR3 nucleotides are TGTGCCAGCAGCCTGGGGACATTGGGTAATTCACCCCTCCACTTT. It codes for CASSLGTLGNSPLHF. The V gene is TRBV6-5, the J gene TRBJ1-6; maybe TRBD1 (6 bases). The ends were cut back, 6 bases at V and 6 bases at J, with 15 bases in the middle. In germline, CDR1 is MNHEY, CDR2 SVGAGI. The CDR3 length is 15 residues.

This clone was counted a few times. V gene TRBV2 combines with J gene TRBJ2-2; 10 bases match TRBD1. The V and J ends lost 4 bases and 6 bases, in that order; junction bases with no gene match: 11. From germline, CDR1 is SNHLY and CDR2 FYNNEI. The length of the CDR3 is 17 residues. CDR3 in amino acids: CASSGTPGQGFSGELFF. CDR3 nucleotide sequence: TGTGCCAGCAGTGGGACCCCGGGACAGGGGTTTTCCGGGGAGCTGTTTTTT.

This chain links TRBV7-9 with TRBJ2-3; D not certain. The CDR3 runs to 15 residues. V gave up 4 bases and J gave up 2 bases, with 13 bases separating them. The germline CDR1 and CDR2 sequences are SEHNR and FQNEAQ (reference sequence). The CDR3 spells CASSSRAINTDTQYF. The CDR3 region has the DNA TGTGCCAGCAGCTCCCGCGCTATAAACACAGATACGCAGTATTTT. Together with reference TRBV7-9 and TRBJ2-3, the CDR3 gives the full variable domain: DTGVSQNPRHKITKRGQNVTFRCDPISEHNRLYWYRQTLGQGPEFLTYFQNEAQLEKSRLLSDRFSAERPKGSFSTLEIQRTEQGDSAMYLCASSSRAINTDTQYFGPGTRLTVL.

The chain has TRBV10-3 and TRBJ2-1; D is unresolved. Trimming took off 0 bases at V and 8 bases at J, with 11 bases between the two ends. Germline V gene data show CDR1 as ENHRY and CDR2 as SYGVKD. The CDR3 contains 14 residues. In DNA form, the CDR3 reads TGTGCCATCAGTGAGTCCAACAGCCCCGATGAGCAGTTCTTC. This encodes CAISESNSPDEQFF.

The chain recombines TRBV10-3 with TRBJ1-2, with unresolved D. Germline values: CDR1 ENHRY, CDR2 SYGVKD. The CDR3 spans 12 residues. The ends were cut back, 7 bases at V and 3 bases at J, with 9 bases in the middle. CDR3 in amino acids: CAINDGDYGYTF. As DNA, the CDR3 is TGTGCCATCAACGACGGGGACTATGGCTACACCTTC.

The chain carries TRBV5-1 and TRBJ1-2; D is unresolved. CDR3 length: 14 amino acids. The germline V gene has CDR1 SGHRS and CDR2 YFSETQ. The V end was cut by 0 bases, the J end by 3 bases, with 9 bases between. The CDR3: CASSLVMSDYGYTF. The CDR3 DNA follows: TGCGCCAGCAGCTTGGTGATGTCAGACTATGGCTACACCTTC.

CDR3 region: CASRHSAGTEPQETQYF. DNA of the CDR3: TGCGCCAGCAGGCACTCCGCAGGTACCGAGCCCCAAGAGACCCAGTACTTC. This chain joins TRBV4-1 and TRBJ2-5, with D hard to call. This CDR3 contains 17 residues. Per the germline V gene, CDR1 is MGHRA and CDR2 is YSYEKL. V was pared by 6 bases and J by 1 base, with 21 bases between.

The chain uses TRBV28 and TRBJ1-4, with 10 positions matching TRBD1. With 5 bases clipped from V and 7 bases from J, the junction kept 13 bases outside the gene matches. CDR1 is MDHEN, CDR2 SYDVKM, per germline. The CDR3 spans 17 residues. The CDR3 DNA follows: TGTGCCAGCAGTCCAATTCAAACCGGGACAGGGGCTGAAAAACTGTTTTTT. Translating gives CASSPIQTGTGAEKLFF.

The V and J genes are TRBV30 and TRBJ1-3; D gene ambiguous. Germline V gives CDR1 GTSNPN, CDR2 SVGIG (reference sequence). Trimming took 2 bases from V and 0 from J, leaving 11 bases between them. CDR3 length equals 15 residues. For the CDR3, the DNA is TGTGCCTGGAGTAAACTCAGGATCTCTGGAAACACCATATATTTT. Residues: CAWSKLRISGNTIYF.

The J gene is TRBJ2-7, the V gene TRBV21-1; no check of the table's D call, TRBD1, against the DNA was made. TRBV21-1 is an annotated pseudogene. The CDR3 runs to 16 residues. The CDR3 protein is CASTLSRDRGSYEQYF. CDR3 sequence (DNA): TGTGCCAGCACCCTAAGTAGGGACAGGGGGTCCTACGAGCAGTACTTC.

The sample holds a few counts of this clone. The chain recombines TRBV15 with TRBJ2-7; D might be TRBD2 (7 bases). Germline V gene data show CDR1 as LNHNV and CDR2 as YYDKDF (reference sequence). CDR3 size: 15 residues. Trimming pared 0 bases from V and 6 bases from J, leaving 15 bases between. CDR3 region: CATSRDWGGNAEQYF. CDR3 DNA: TGTGCCACCAGCAGAGATTGGGGGGGCAATGCCGAGCAGTACTTC.

The rearrangement uses TRBV4-2 and TRBJ2-1; 9 nucleotides line up with TRBD2. The V gene end was trimmed by 4 bases and the J gene end by 3 bases; junction bases not matched to a gene: 7. This CDR3 is built from 16 residues. Germline assignment: CDR1 LGHNA and CDR2 YNFKEQ. CDR3 DNA: TGTGCCAGCAGCCCGGCGGGGGGGACCGACTACAATGAGCAGTTCTTC. This encodes CASSPAGGTDYNEQFF.

CDR3 sequence: CASSAPGHRNTEAFF. The CDR3 bases are TGTGCCAGCAGTGCGCCGGGACACCGGAACACTGAAGCTTTCTTT. This rearrangement joins TRBV25-1 to TRBJ1-1, with D perhaps matching TRBD1 (6 bases). The germline V and J ends were trimmed by 4 bases and 1 base, with 13 bases remaining between them. The CDR3 is 15 amino acids. Germline-derived CDR1 and CDR2 are MGHDK and SYGVNS.

The count of this clone is one. The V and J genes are TRBV13 and TRBJ1-2; D gene unclear. The CDR3 has 18 residues. Trimming took off 5 bases at V and 1 base at J, with 23 bases between the two ends. CDR1 is PRHDT and CDR2 is FYEKMQ in the germline V gene (reference sequence). The CDR3 DNA is TGTGCCAGCAGCGACCCCGGGAAGGGTCTGAGTGATAACTATGGCTACACCTTC. Encoded protein: CASSDPGKGLSDNYGYTF. The full variable domain, with the rest looked up from reference TRBV13 and TRBJ1-2, is AAGVIQSPRHLIKEKRETATLKCYPIPRHDTVYWYQQGPGQDPQFLISFYEKMQSDKGSIPDRFSAQQFSDYHSELNMSSLELGDSALYFCASSDPGKGLSDNYGYTFGSGTRLTVV.